This T cell receptor (beta chain) emerged from a study of regulatory T cells in long-lasting Graves disease. As for time point: newly diagnosed GD, antithyroid drugs for less than 3 months. The TCR library was made from RNA that had been extracted from PBMCs in TRIzol. V dropped 5 bases and J dropped 3 bases, with 11 bases sitting between them. This CDR3 contains 14 residues. This clonotype was counted many times. Its antigen is still unknown. Sequencing libraries for TCR beta were prepared with iRepertoire HTBI primers and Arm-PCR of CDR3 regions. TCRdb used MiXCR to reprocess the multiplex PCR reads, holding one entry per CDR3 protein. The sample lists hundreds of thousands of distinct CDR3 sequences, about 15% occurring once. Study findings and constraints: Persistent Graves' patients showed less TCR diversity than newly diagnosed ones. The study found TRBV28, TRBJ1-2 and TRBJ2-5 favored in persistent disease.

These sequences were also reported in another study, on T cells in Graves' hyperthyroidism and ophthalmopathy.

This clonotype originated in a woman in her thirties or forties with Graves disease. Sample: peripheral blood mononuclear cells (PBMCs), taken at new diagnosis, from a patient treated with antithyroid drugs. This rearrangement joins TRBV12-3 or TRBV12-4 to TRBJ2-1; D assignment may be TRBD1 or TRBD2 (5 bases each). The CDR3 is CASSTLGVYNEQFF. For the CDR3, the DNA is TGTGCCAGCAGTACACTAGGGGTCTACAATGAGCAGTTCTTC.